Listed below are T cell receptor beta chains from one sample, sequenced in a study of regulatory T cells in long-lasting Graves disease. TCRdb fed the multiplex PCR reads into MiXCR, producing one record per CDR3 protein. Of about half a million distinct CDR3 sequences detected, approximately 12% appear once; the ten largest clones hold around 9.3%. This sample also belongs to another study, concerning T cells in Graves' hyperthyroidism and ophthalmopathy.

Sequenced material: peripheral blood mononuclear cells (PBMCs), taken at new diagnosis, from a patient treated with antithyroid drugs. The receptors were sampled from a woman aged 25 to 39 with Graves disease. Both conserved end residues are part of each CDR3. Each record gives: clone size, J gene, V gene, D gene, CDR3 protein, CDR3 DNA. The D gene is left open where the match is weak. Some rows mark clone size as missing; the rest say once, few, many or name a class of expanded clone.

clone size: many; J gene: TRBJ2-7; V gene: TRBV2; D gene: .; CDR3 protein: CASSPLSGTQEQYF; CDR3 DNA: TGTGCCAGCAGTCCTTTGTCGGGGACACAAGAGCAGTACTTC
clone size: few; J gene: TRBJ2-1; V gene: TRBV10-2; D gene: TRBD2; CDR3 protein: CATGTSGSVVEQFF; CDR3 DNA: TGCGCCACCGGGACTAGCGGGAGTGTCGTTGAGCAGTTCTTC
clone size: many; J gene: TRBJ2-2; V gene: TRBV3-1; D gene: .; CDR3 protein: CASSQRYKNTGELFF; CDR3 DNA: TGTGCCAGCAGCCAAAGATATAAGAACACCGGGGAGCTGTTTTTT
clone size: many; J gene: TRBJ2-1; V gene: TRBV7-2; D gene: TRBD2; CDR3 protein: CASSLPGLAGAEQFF; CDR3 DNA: TGTGCCAGCAGCCTCCCGGGACTAGCGGGAGCTGAGCAGTTCTTC
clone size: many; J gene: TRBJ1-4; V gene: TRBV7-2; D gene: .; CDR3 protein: CASSLEGLRGEKLFF; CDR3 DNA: TGTGCCAGCAGCTTAGAAGGACTAAGAGGGGAAAAACTGTTTTTT
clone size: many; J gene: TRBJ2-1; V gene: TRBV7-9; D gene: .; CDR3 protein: CASSHRQYFSNEQFF; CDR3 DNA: TGTGCCAGCAGCCACCGACAGTATTTTTCCAATGAGCAGTTCTTC
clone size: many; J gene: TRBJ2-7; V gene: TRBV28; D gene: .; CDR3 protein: CASRESSQRYEQYF; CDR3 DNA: TGTGCCAGCAGGGAGAGCTCCCAACGCTACGAGCAGTACTTC
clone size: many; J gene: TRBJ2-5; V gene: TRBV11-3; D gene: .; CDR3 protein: CASSSSSAESEETQYF; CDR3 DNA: TGTGCCAGCAGCTCCTCTAGCGCCGAGAGTGAAGAGACCCAGTACTTC
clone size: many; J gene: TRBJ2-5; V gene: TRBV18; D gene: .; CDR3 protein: CASSSPGGETQYF; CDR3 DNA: TGTGCCAGCTCATCACCGGGCGGGGAGACCCAGTACTTC
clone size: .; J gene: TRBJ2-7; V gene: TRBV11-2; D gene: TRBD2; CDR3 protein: CASSLVASGINEQYF; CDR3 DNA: TGTGCCAGCAGCTTAGTGGCTAGCGGGATAAACGAGCAGTACTTC
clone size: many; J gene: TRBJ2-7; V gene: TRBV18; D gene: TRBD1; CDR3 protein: CASSFTGGYEQYF; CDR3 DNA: TGTGCCAGCTCATTCACAGGGGGCTACGAGCAGTACTTC
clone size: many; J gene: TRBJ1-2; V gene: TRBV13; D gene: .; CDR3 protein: CASSLPEELYGYTF; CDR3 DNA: TGTGCCAGCAGCTTACCCGAGGAGCTCTATGGCTACACCTTC
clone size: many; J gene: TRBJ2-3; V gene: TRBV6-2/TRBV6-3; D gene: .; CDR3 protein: CASTQGVWSTDTQYF; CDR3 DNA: TGTGCCAGCACCCAAGGGGTGTGGAGCACAGATACGCAGTATTTT
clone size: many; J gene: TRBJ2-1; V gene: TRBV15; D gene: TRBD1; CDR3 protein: CATSGGQGNEQFF; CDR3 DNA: TGTGCCACCAGCGGAGGACAGGGCAATGAGCAGTTCTTC
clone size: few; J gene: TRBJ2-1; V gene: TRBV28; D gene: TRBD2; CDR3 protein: CASSLVLAGAHEQFF; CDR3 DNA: TGTGCCAGCAGTTTAGTACTAGCGGGAGCCCATGAGCAGTTCTTC
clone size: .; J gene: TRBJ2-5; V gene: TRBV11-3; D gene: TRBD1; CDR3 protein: CASSPLGGQGAGETQYF; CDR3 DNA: TGTGCCAGCAGCCCCCTTGGAGGACAGGGGGCCGGGGAGACCCAGTACTTC
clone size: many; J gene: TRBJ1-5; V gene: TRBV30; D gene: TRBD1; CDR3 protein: CAWDRGQNQPQHF; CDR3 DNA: TGTGCCTGGGACAGGGGACAAAATCAGCCCCAGCATTTT
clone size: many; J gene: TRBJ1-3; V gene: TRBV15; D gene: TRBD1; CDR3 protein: CATSRDRDGNTIYF; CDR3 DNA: TGTGCCACCAGCAGGGACAGGGATGGAAACACCATATATTTT
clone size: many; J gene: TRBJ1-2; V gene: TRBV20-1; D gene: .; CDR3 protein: CSASKGGSSTF; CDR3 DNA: TGCAGTGCTAGCAAAGGGGGGTCCTCCACCTTC
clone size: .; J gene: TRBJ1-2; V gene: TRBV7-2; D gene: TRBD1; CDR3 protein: CASSLRTGRYNYGYTF; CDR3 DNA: TGTGCCAGCAGCTTACGGACAGGGCGGTATAACTATGGCTACACCTTC
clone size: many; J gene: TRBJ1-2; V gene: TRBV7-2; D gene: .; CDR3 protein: CASSLRHGTNYGYTF; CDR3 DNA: TGTGCCAGCAGCTTACGTCACGGTACTAACTATGGCTACACCTTC
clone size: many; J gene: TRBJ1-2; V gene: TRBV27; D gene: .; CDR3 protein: CASRFNLVGNYGYTF; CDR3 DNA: TGTGCCAGCAGGTTTAATTTGGTGGGGAACTATGGCTACACCTTC
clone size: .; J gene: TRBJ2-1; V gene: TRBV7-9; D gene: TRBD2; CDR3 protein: CASSDGRSGSKTYNEQFF; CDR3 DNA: TGTGCCAGCAGCGATGGACGTAGCGGGAGTAAGACCTACAATGAGCAGTTCTTC
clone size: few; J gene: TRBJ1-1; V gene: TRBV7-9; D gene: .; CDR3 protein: CASSLQGRNTEASF; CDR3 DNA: TGTGCCAGCAGCTTACAGGGGCGCAACACTGAAGCTTCCTTT
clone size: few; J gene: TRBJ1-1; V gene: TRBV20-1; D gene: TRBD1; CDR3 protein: CSATTGVGAFF; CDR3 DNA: TGCAGTGCTACGACAGGGGTCGGAGCTTTCTTT
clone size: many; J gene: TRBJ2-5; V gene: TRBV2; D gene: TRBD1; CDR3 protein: CASKADRLQETQYF; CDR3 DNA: TGTGCCAGCAAGGCGGACAGGCTGCAAGAGACCCAGTACTTC
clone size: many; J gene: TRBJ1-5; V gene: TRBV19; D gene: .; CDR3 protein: CASSYAGGSNQPQHF; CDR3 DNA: TGTGCCAGCAGTTACGCCGGGGGGAGCAATCAGCCCCAGCATTTT
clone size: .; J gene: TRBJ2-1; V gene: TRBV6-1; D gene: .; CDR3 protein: CASSPPGLREQFF; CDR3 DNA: TGTGCCAGCAGCCCTCCGGGGCTGAGGGAGCAGTTCTTC
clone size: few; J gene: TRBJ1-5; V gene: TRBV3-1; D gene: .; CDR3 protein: CASSQVAGNQPQHF; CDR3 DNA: TGTGCCAGCAGCCAGGTGGCCGGCAATCAGCCCCAGCATTTT
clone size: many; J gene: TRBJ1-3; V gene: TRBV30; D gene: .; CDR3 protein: CAWSVVNTIYF; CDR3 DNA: TGTGCCTGGAGTGTTGTAAACACCATATATTTT
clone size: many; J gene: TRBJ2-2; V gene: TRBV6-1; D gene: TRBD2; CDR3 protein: CAKGGGLLSSGELFF; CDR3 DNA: TGTGCTAAGGGCGGGGGGCTTCTGTCGTCCGGGGAGCTGTTTTTT
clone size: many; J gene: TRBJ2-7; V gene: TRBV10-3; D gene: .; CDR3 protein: CAISESRDSTLYEQYF; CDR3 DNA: TGTGCCATCAGTGAGTCCCGGGACTCGACTCTCTACGAGCAGTACTTC
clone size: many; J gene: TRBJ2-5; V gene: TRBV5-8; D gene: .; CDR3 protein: CASSAWSSRETQYF; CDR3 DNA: TGTGCCAGCAGCGCATGGAGTTCCAGGGAGACCCAGTACTTC
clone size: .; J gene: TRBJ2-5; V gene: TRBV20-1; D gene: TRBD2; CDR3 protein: CSAPPAGAETQYF; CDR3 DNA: TGCAGTGCCCCCCCCGCGGGAGCGGAGACCCAGTACTTC
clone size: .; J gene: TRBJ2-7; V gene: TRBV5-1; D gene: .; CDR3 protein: CTSSLVGSGEQYF; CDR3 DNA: TGCACCAGCAGCTTGGTTGGCTCTGGCGAGCAGTACTTC
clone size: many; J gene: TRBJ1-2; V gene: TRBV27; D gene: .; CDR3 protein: CASSPREGGIYGYTF; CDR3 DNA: TGTGCCAGCAGTCCCCGGGAGGGTGGTATCTATGGCTACACCTTC
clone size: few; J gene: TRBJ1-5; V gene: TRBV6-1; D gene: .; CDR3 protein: CASAFRGSNQPQHF; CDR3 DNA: TGTGCCAGCGCCTTTCGGGGCAGCAATCAGCCCCAGCATTTT
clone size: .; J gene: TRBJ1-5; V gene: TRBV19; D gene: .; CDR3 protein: CASSIEMTPAQPQHF; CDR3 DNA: TGTGCCAGTAGTATAGAGATGACCCCGGCCCAGCCCCAGCATTTT
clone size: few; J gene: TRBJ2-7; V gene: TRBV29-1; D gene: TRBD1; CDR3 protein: CSVGGTGTLSYEQYF; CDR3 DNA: TGCAGCGTTGGCGGGACAGGGACCTTGTCCTACGAGCAGTACTTC
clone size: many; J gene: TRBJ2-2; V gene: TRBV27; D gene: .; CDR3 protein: CASALEGWITGELFF; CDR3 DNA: TGTGCCAGCGCCTTAGAGGGGTGGATTACCGGGGAGCTGTTTTTT
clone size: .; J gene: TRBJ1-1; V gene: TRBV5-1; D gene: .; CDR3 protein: CASSLAGIMNTEAFF; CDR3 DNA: TGCGCCAGCAGCTTGGCGGGCATAATGAACACTGAAGCTTTCTTT
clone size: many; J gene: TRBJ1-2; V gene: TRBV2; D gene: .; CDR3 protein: CASSRPGGLYGYTF; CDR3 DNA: TGTGCCAGCAGTAGGCCGGGGGGTTTGTATGGCTACACCTTC
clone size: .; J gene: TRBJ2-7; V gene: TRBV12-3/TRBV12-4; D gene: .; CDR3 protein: CASSCADVPEQYF; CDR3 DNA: TGTGCCAGCAGTTGTGCAGACGTTCCCGAGCAGTACTTC
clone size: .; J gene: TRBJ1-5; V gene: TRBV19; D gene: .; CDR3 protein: CASSIFSGAVYSNQPQHF; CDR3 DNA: TGTGCCAGTAGTATTTTTAGCGGGGCAGTTTATAGCAATCAGCCCCAGCATTTT
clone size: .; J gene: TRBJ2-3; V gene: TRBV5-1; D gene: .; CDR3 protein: CASSQLGNGLNTQYF; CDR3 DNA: TGCGCCAGCAGCCAACTAGGGAACGGCCTAAATACGCAGTATTTT
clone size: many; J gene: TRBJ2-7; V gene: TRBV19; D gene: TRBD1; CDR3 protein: CASSMGTGIYEQYF; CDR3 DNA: TGTGCCAGTAGTATGGGGACAGGGATCTACGAGCAGTACTTC
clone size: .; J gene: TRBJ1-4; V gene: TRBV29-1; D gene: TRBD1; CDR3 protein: CSAIGDRANEKLFF; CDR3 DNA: TGCAGCGCTATCGGGGACAGGGCTAATGAAAAACTGTTTTTT
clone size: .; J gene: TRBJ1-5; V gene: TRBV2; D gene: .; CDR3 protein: CASSEHHSNQPQHF; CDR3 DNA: TGTGCCAGCAGTGAACATCATAGCAATCAGCCCCAGCATTTT
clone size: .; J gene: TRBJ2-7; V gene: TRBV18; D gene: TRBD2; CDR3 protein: CASSPVSGSSYEQYF; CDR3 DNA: TGTGCCAGCTCACCCGTTAGCGGGAGCTCCTACGAGCAGTACTTC
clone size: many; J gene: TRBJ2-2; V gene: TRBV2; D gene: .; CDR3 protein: CASTRSSRGTGELFF; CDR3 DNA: TGTGCCAGCACCAGGTCCAGTCGGGGCACCGGGGAGCTGTTTTTT
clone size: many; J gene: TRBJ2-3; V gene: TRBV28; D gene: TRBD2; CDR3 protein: CASSLCCAPSGTRRVTQYF; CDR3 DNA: TGTGCCAGCAGTTTATGCTGTGCACCCTCCGGGACTAGGAGGGTTACGCAGTATTTT
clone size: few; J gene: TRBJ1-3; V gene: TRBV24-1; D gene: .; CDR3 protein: CATSDPRGSSGNTIYF; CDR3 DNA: TGTGCCACCAGTGATCCTCGGGGGTCCTCTGGAAACACCATATATTTT
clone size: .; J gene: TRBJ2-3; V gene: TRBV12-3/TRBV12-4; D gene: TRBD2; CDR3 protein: CASSLQGLAGTDTQYF; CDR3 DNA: TGTGCCAGCAGTTTACAGGGACTAGCGGGCACAGATACGCAGTATTTT
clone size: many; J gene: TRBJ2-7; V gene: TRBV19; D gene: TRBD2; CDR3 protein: CASSLGGSPSYEQYF; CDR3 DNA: TGTGCCAGCAGCTTGGGCGGGAGCCCTTCCTACGAGCAGTACTTC
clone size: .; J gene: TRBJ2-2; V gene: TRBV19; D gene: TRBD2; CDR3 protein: CASRMSGTSTGELFF; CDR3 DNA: TGTGCCTCCCGAATGAGCGGGACCTCCACCGGGGAGCTGTTTTTT
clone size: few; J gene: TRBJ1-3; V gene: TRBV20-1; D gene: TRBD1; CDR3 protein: CSARRQGLRNTIYF; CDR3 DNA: TGCAGTGCTAGACGACAGGGCTTGAGAAACACCATATATTTT
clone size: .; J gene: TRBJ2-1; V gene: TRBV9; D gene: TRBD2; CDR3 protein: CASSVGGLAGGLYNEQFF; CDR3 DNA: TGTGCCAGCAGCGTAGGGGGACTAGCGGGGGGGCTATACAATGAGCAGTTCTTC
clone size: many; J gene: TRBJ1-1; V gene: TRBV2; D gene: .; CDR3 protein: CASSQSNTEAFF; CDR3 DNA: TGTGCCAGCAGTCAGTCAAACACTGAAGCTTTCTTT